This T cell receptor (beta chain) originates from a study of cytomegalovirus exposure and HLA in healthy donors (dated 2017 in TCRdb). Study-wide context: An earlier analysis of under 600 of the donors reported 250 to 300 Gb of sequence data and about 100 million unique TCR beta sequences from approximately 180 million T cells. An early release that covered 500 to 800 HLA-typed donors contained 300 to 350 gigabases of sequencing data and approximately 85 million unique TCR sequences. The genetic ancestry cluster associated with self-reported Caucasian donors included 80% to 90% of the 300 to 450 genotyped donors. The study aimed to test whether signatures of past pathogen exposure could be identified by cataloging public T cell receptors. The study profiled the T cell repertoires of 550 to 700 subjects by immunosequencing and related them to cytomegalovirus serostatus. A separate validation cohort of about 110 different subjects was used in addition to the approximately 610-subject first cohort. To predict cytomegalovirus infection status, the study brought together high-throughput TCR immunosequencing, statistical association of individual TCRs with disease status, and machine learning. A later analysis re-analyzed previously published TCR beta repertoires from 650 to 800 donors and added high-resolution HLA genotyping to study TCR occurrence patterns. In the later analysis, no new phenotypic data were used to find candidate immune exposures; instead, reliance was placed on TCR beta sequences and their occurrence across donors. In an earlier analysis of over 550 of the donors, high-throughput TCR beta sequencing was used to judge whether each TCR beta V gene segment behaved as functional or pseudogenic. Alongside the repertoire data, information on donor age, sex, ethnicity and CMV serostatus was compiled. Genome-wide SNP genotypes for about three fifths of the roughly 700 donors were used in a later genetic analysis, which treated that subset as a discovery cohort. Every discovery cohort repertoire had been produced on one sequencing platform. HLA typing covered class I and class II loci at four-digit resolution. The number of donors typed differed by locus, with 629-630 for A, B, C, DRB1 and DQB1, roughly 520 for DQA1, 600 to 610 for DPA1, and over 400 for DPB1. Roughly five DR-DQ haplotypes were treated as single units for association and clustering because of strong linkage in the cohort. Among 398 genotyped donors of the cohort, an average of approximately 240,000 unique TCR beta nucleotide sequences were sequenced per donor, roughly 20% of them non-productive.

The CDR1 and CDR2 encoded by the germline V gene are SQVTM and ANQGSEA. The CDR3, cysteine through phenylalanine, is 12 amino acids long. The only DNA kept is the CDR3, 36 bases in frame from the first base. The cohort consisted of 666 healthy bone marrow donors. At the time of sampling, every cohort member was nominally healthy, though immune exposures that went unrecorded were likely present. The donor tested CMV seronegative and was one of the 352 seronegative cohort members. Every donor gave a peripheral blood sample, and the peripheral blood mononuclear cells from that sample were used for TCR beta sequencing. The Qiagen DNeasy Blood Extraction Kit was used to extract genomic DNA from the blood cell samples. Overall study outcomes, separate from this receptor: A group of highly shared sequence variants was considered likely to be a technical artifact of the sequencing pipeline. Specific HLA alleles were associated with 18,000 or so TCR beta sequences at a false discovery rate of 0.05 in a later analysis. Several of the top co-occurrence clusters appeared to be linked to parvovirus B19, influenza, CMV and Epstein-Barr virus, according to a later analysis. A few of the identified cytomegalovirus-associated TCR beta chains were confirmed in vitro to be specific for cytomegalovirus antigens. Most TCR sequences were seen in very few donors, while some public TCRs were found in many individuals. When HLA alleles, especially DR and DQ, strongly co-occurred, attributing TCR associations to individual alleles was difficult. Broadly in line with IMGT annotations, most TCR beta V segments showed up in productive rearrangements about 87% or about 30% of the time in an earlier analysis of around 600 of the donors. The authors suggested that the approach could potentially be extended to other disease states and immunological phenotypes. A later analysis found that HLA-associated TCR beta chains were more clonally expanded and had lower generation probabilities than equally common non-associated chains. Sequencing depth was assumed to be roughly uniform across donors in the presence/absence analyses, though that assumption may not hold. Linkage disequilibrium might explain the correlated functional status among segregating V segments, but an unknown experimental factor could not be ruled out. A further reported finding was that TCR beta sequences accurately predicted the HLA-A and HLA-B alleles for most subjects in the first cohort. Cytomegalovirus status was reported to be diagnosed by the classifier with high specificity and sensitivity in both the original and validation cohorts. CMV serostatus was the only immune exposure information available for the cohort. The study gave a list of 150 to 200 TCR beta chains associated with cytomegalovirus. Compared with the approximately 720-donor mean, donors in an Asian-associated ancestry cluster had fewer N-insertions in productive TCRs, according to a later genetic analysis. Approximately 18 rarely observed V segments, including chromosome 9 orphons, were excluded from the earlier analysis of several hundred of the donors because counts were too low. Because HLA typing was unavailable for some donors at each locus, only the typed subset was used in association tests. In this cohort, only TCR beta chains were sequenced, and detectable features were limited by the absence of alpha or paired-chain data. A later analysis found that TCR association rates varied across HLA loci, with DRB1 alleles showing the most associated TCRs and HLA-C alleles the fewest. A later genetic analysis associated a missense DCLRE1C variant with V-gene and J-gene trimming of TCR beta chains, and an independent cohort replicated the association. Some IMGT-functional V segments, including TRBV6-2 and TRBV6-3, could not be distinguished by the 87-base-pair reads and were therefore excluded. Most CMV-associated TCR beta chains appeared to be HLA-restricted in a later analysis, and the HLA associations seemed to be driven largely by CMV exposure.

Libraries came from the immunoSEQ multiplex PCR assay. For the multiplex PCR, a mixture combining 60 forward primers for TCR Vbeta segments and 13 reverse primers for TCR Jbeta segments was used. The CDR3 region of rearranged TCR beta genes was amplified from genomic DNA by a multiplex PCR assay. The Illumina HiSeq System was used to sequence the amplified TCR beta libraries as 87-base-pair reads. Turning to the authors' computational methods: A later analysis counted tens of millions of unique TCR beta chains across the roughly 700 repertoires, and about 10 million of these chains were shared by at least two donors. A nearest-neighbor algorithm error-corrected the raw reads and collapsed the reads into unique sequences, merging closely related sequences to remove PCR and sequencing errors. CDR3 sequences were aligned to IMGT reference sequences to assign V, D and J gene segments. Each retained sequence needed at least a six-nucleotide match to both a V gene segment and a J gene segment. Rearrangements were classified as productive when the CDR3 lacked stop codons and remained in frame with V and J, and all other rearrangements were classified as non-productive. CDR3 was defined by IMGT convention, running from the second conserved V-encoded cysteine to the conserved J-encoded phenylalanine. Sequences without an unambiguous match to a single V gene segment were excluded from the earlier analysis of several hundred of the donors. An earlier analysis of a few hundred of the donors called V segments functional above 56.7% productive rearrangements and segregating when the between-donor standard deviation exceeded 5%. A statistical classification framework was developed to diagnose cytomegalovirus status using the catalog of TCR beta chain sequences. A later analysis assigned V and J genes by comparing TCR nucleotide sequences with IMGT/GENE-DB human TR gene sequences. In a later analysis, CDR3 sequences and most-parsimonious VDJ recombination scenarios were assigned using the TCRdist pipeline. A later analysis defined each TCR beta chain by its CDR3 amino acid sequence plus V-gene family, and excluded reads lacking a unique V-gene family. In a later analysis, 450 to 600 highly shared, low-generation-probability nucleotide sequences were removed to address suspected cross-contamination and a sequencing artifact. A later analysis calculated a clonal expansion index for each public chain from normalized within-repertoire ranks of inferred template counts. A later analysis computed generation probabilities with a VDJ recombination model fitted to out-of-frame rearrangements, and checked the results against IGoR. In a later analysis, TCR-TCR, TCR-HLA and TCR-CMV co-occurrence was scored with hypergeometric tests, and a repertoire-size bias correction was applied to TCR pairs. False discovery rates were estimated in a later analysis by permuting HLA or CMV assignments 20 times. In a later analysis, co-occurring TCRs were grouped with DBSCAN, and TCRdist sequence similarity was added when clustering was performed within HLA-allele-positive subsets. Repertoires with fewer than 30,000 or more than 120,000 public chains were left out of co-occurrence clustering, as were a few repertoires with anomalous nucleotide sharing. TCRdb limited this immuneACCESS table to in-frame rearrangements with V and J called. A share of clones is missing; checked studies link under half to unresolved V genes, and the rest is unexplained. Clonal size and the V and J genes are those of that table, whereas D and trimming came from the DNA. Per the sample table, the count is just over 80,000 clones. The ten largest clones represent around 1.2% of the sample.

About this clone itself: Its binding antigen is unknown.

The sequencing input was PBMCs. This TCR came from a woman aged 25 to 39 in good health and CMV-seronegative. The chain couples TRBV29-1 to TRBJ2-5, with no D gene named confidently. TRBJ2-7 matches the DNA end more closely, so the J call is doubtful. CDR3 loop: CSARSWGYEQYF. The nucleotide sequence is TGCAGCGCTCGCAGCTGGGGCTACGAGCAGTACTTC.